The 30 T cell receptor beta chains listed next were all sequenced from one sample in a study of CXCR3-negative and CXCR3-positive naive CD8 T cells. UMI-labeled TRB cDNA libraries were prepared by 5' RACE. TCRdb reprocessed the 5' RACE reads and stores each CDR3 protein as one record, lacking DNA. The sample yields about 130,000 distinct CDR3 sequences, of which the top ten take up around 0.27%. Sequencing was performed on naive CXCR3- CD8+ T cells from blood. Subset defined: CD45RO-CCR7+CD27+CD95- naive CD8+ T cells lacking CXCR3 (TNR3-). The receptors were gathered from a human donor in good health. Some clones in this sample may be carry-over from other donors' samples.

The rearrangement links TRBV28 to TRBJ2-1; TCRdb designates TRBD1, a call that cannot be tested without DNA. Germline lookup yields CDR1 MDHEN and CDR2 SYDVKM. This CDR3 has 13 residues. The CDR3 region is CASRGTGFYEQFF.

This sequence joins TRBV7-9 and TRBJ2-1; the D call from TCRdb, TRBD1, cannot be confirmed without DNA. The CDR3 has 13 residues. Per germline, CDR1 SEHNR and CDR2 FQNEAQ (reference sequence). The CDR3 is CATRPGSHNEQFF.

This chain links TRBV9 with TRBJ1-2. The CDR3 has 14 residues. The germline CDR1 and CDR2 sequences are SGDLS and YYNGEE. CDR3 residues: CASSVAPGVHGYTF.

The chain couples TRBV5-1 to TRBJ1-6. This CDR3 region has 11 residues. The germline CDR1 and CDR2 sequences are SGHRS and YFSETQ. This CDR3 reads CAGHRNSPLHF.

V usage is TRBV19 and J usage is TRBJ1-5; lacking DNA, the TRBD1 call made by TCRdb goes unchecked. The CDR3 has 13 residues. In germline, CDR1 is LNHDA, CDR2 SQIVND (reference sequence). CDR3 protein: CASRTGANQPQHF.

V and J are TRBV28 and TRBJ2-7; TCRdb's D gene call, TRBD1, goes unchecked for lack of DNA. CDR3 size: 15 residues. Germline V lookup: CDR1 MDHEN, CDR2 SYDVKM. The CDR3 loop reads CASSMTGLRTYEQYF. Full variable domain (outside the CDR3, taken from reference TRBV28 and TRBJ2-7): DVKVTQSSRYLVKRTGEKVFLECVQDMDHENMFWYRQDPGLGLRLIYFSYDVKMKEKGDIPEGYSVSREKKERFSLILESASTNQTSMYLCASSMTGLRTYEQYFGPGTRLTVT.

The V and J genes are TRBV29-1 and TRBJ2-1; the D gene TCRdb calls, TRBD1, cannot be checked with no DNA. This CDR3 is 15 amino acids long. The germline V gene encodes CDR1 SQVTM and CDR2 ANQGSEA. CDR3 amino acids: CSVGGRQGTYNEQFF.

The genes are TRBV5-6 and TRBJ2-7. This CDR3 has 14 amino acids. Looked up from germline, CDR1 is SGHDT and CDR2 is YYEEEE. This CDR3 is CASSLGQESVEQYF.

The gene calls are TRBV7-2 and TRBJ2-7. Germline CDR1 and CDR2: SGHTA and FQGNSA. The CDR3 runs to 13 residues. CDR3 sequence reads: CASSLDTTYEQYF.

V and J are TRBV29-1 and TRBJ1-3. The CDR3 is 16 amino acids. Germline lookup yields CDR1 SQVTM and CDR2 ANQGSEA. The CDR3 protein is CSVEDETRLSGNTIYF.

The rearrangement joins TRBV4-3 to TRBJ1-2. The CDR3 covers 17 residues. Germline V gene data show CDR1 as LGHNA and CDR2 as YSLEER. The CDR3 sequence: CASSQEILGRANYGYTF.

This chain uses TRBV10-2 with TRBJ2-4. The germline V gene has CDR1 WSHSY and CDR2 SAAADI. The CDR3 has 16 amino acids. The CDR3: CASSDAGDLAKNIQYF.

This chain links TRBV20-1 with TRBJ2-5; TCRdb's D gene call, TRBD2, goes unchecked for lack of DNA. The germline V gene encodes CDR1 DFQATT and CDR2 SNEGSKA (reference sequence). CDR3 length: 18 amino acids. The CDR3: CSARAPPTSGGAGETQYF.

The chain recombines TRBV7-8 with TRBJ2-7; TCRdb names TRBD1, which stays unverified in the absence of DNA. The CDR3 consists of 14 residues. Germline V gene lookup returns CDR1 SGHVS and CDR2 FQNEAQ. CDR3 sequence reads: CASSSAGTTYEQYF. Filled out from reference TRBV7-8 and TRBJ2-7, the complete variable domain reads GAGVSQSPRYKVAKRGQDVALRCDPISGHVSLFWYQQALGQGPEFLTYFQNEAQLDKSGLPSDRFFAERPEGSVSTLKIQRTQQEDSAVYLCASSSAGTTYEQYFGPGTRLTVT.

This rearrangement joins TRBV20-1 to TRBJ2-3. Germline CDR1 DFQATT, CDR2 SNEGSKA (reference sequence). The length of the CDR3 is 14 residues. The CDR3 spells CSARGKIDTDTQYF.

The J gene is TRBJ1-2, the V gene TRBV6-5; TCRdb proposes TRBD1, but this gene call is untestable without DNA. The CDR3 extends over 14 amino acids. Per the germline V gene, CDR1 is MNHEY and CDR2 is SVGAGI. CDR3 sequence reads: CASSPTGLNYGYTF.

The chain has TRBV27 and TRBJ2-7. The CDR3 totals 13 residues. Germline-derived CDR1 and CDR2 are MNHEY and SMNVEV (reference sequence). The CDR3 here is CASSFHSSYEQYF.

J is TRBJ2-7 and V is TRBV6-1. This CDR3 comprises 14 residues. CDR1 is MNHNS and CDR2 is SASEGT in the germline V gene. This chain's CDR3 is CASSEVGAWYEQYF.

The chain recombines TRBV6-5 with TRBJ1-5; TCRdb's assignment of TRBD1 cannot be checked, as there is no DNA. This CDR3 is 16 amino acids long. The germline V gene encodes CDR1 MNHEY and CDR2 SVGAGI. The CDR3 spells CASSPTGQGVHQPQHF.

V gene TRBV5-6 combines with J gene TRBJ2-1; TCRdb selects TRBD1, and the lack of DNA leaves this call unchecked. This CDR3 contains 16 residues. Germline-derived CDR1 and CDR2 are SGHDT and YYEEEE. This CDR3 reads CASSLARTGLNNEQFF.

The chain has TRBV20-1 and TRBJ2-5; as DNA is missing, the TRBD2 call by TCRdb cannot be tested. CDR1 DFQATT and CDR2 SNEGSKA come from the germline V gene (reference sequence). This CDR3 comprises 16 residues. The CDR3 sequence is CSARGPLAGGPETQYF.

The rearrangement uses TRBV29-1 and TRBJ2-1; TCRdb indicates TRBD1, and absent DNA this call remains unverified. CDR1 and CDR2 (germline): SQVTM, ANQGSEA. The CDR3 is 14 residues long. CDR3 protein: CSVEVGASPDEQFF.

The chain employs TRBV7-9 and TRBJ2-2. CDR1 and CDR2 from the germline V gene are SEHNR and FQNEAQ (reference sequence). The CDR3 is made up of 17 amino acids. CDR3: CASSLNSRVTNTGELFF.

The gene calls are TRBV29-1 and TRBJ2-1; TCRdb's D gene call, TRBD1, goes unchecked for lack of DNA. Germline values: CDR1 SQVTM, CDR2 ANQGSEA. The CDR3 length is 12 residues. The CDR3 sequence: CSAWPRGDEQFF.

The chain recombines TRBV12-3 or TRBV12-4 with TRBJ1-4. The CDR3 is 15 amino acids. This CDR3 reads CASSLSAWVREKLFF.

The rearrangement joins TRBV6-9 to TRBJ2-3; there is no DNA to check the TCRdb D call of TRBD1. The CDR3 loop spans 15 amino acids. The germline V gene has CDR1 MNHGY and CDR2 SVAAGI. CDR3 region: CASRSRDRGADTQYF.

The chain's CDR3 is CSAQAPGSLGFQPQHF. V usage is TRBV20-1 and J usage is TRBJ1-5; the TRBD1 assignment by TCRdb is unverifiable without DNA. The germline V gene encodes CDR1 DFQATT and CDR2 SNEGSKA (reference sequence). The length of the CDR3 is 16 residues.

V usage is TRBV12-3 or TRBV12-4 and J usage is TRBJ1-2. This CDR3 has 13 amino acids. This chain's CDR3 is CASSPGRAYGYTF.

J is TRBJ2-3 and V is TRBV7-9. The germline V gene encodes CDR1 SEHNR and CDR2 FQNEAQ (reference sequence). The CDR3 loop spans 12 amino acids. CDR3 protein: CASSLRPDTQYF.

J is TRBJ2-1 and V is TRBV29-1; TCRdb names TRBD1, which stays unverified in the absence of DNA. The CDR3 totals 13 residues. Germline V CDR1 and CDR2: SQVTM, ANQGSEA. This CDR3 reads CSADRGPYNEQFF.